Below are 14 T cell receptor beta chains sequenced from a single sample in a study of cytomegalovirus exposure and HLA in healthy donors. This PCR relied on a set of 60 Vbeta primers and 13 Jbeta primers. Assay: immunoSEQ multiplex PCR; the TCRdb copy retains only in-frame clones and omits some. The sample lists about 160,000 clones; about 72% were seen once. The source material was PBMCs. All receptors come from a man between 25 and 39 years old in good health and CMV-seropositive.

This chain joins TRBV7-9 and TRBJ2-5; 7 nucleotides align to TRBD1. The CDR3 is made up of 13 amino acids. Unmatched junction bases numbered 1, after V lost 2 bases and J lost 4 bases. Germline CDR1 is SEHNR and CDR2 is FQNEAQ (reference sequence). CDR3 DNA: TGTGCCAGCAGCTTACGACAGGGAGAGACCCAGTACTTC. Translation: CASSLRQGETQYF.

This chain links TRBV5-6 with TRBJ1-2; D may be TRBD1 (6 bases). V was pared by 4 bases and J by 4 bases, with 14 bases between. This CDR3 is built from 14 residues. Germline V lookup: CDR1 SGHDT, CDR2 YYEEEE. CDR3 in amino acids: CASSPQQGSYGYTF. CDR3 coding DNA: TGTGCCAGCAGCCCCCAACAGGGCTCCTATGGCTACACCTTC. Together with reference TRBV5-6 and TRBJ1-2, the CDR3 gives the full variable domain: DAGVTQSPTHLIKTRGQQVTLRCSPKSGHDTVSWYQQALGQGPQFIFQYYEEEERQRGNFPDRFSGHQFPNYSSELNVNALLLGDSALYLCASSPQQGSYGYTFGSGTRLTVV.

The rearrangement joins TRBV27 to TRBJ1-2; 8 bases line up with TRBD1. The V and J ends lost 7 bases and 4 bases, in that order; junction bases with no gene match: 14. The germline V gene has CDR1 MNHEY and CDR2 SMNVEV (reference sequence). CDR3 length equals 16 residues. The CDR3 protein is CASMPGSGGSGYGYTF. CDR3 coding DNA: TGTGCCAGCATGCCCGGCTCAGGGGGCTCTGGCTATGGCTACACCTTC.

The chain uses TRBV27 and TRBJ1-4, with 8 bases fitting TRBD1. V lost 0 bases, J lost 10 bases, and 7 bases stayed unmatched. Germline V CDR1 and CDR2: MNHEY, SMNVEV (reference sequence). This CDR3 is built from 15 residues. The CDR3 DNA reads TGTGCCAGCAGTTTATCGTACCAGGGGGCGTTAAAACTGTTTTTT. It specifies CASSLSYQGALKLFF.

The gene calls are TRBV27 and TRBJ2-5; the match to TRBD2 covers 10 bases. The germline gives CDR1 MNHEY, CDR2 SMNVEV (reference sequence). V shed 1 base, J shed 4 bases, and the junction held 3 bases outside the gene matches. The CDR3 length is 15 residues. The CDR3, as DNA: TGTGCCAGCAGTTTATTCCTAGCGGGGGTAGAGACCCAGTACTTC. Translation gives CASSLFLAGVETQYF.

V gene TRBV15 combines with J gene TRBJ1-1; weak D call: TRBD1 (5 bases). The CDR3 runs 17 residues. The V and J ends lost 0 bases and 0 bases respectively, with 14 bases between them. Germline CDR1 reads LNHNV; CDR2 reads YYDKDF (reference sequence). CDR3 in amino acids: CATSRDQGSPMNTEAFF. In nucleotides, the CDR3 is TGTGCCACCAGCAGAGATCAGGGATCCCCAATGAACACTGAAGCTTTCTTT. Combining the CDR3 with reference TRBV15 and TRBJ1-1 gives the whole variable domain DAMVIQNPRYQVTQFGKPVTLSCSQTLNHNVMYWYQQKSSQAPKLLFHYYDKDFNNEADTPDNFQSRRPNTSFCFLDIRSPGLGDTAMYLCATSRDQGSPMNTEAFFGQGTRLTVV.

This sequence joins TRBV4-1 and TRBJ2-7; TRBD2 agrees at 7 bases. CDR3 length: 16 residues. Germline trimming cut 5 bases from V and 2 bases from J; bases unmatched to any gene: 12. Germline CDR1 reads MGHRA; CDR2 reads YSYEKL. CDR3 region: CASSEGRLADAYEQYF. DNA of the CDR3: TGCGCCAGCAGCGAGGGGAGGCTAGCGGATGCCTACGAGCAGTACTTC.

The chain recombines TRBV19 with TRBJ2-2; D unresolved. Trimming removed 2 bases from V and 8 bases from J, with 6 bases in between. Germline CDR1 and CDR2: LNHDA and SQIVND (reference sequence). The CDR3 consists of 12 residues. The CDR3 here is CASSIFRGELFF. The CDR3, as DNA: TGTGCCAGTAGTATATTCCGGGGGGAGCTGTTTTTT.

The chain links TRBV4-3 to TRBJ2-3, with 7 nucleotides matching TRBD2. V lost 0 bases and J lost 2; bases outside the gene matches: 11. The CDR3 loop spans 18 amino acids. Germline CDR1 LGHNA, CDR2 YSLEER. The CDR3 sequence is CASSQDKRPSGATDTQYF. CDR3 nucleotides: TGCGCCAGCAGCCAAGATAAACGGCCCAGCGGGGCCACAGATACGCAGTATTTT.

A few counts support this clone. V gene TRBV19 combines with J gene TRBJ2-2; 8 nucleotides agree with TRBD1. With 8 bases clipped from V and 1 base from J, the junction kept 6 bases outside the gene matches. Germline assignment: CDR1 LNHDA and CDR2 SQIVND (reference sequence). The length of the CDR3 is 15 residues. This chain's CDR3 is CASFSGTGNTGELFF. CDR3 nucleotide sequence: TGTGCCAGTTTCTCCGGGACAGGGAACACCGGGGAGCTGTTTTTT. Combining the CDR3 with reference TRBV19 and TRBJ2-2 gives the whole variable domain DGGITQSPKYLFRKEGQNVTLSCEQNLNHDAMYWYRQDPGQGLRLIYYSQIVNDFQKGDIAEGYSVSREKKESFPLTVTSAQKNPTAFYLCASFSGTGNTGELFFGEGSRLTVL.

The V gene is TRBV11-2, the J gene TRBJ2-5; 9 positions match TRBD2. In germline, CDR1 is SGHAT, CDR2 FQNNGV. CDR3 size: 16 residues. Trimming cost V 5 bases and J 7 bases; bases outside gene matches: 14. The CDR3: CASSAPGLARRWTQYF. CDR3 nucleotide sequence: TGTGCCAGCAGCGCCCCGGGACTAGCCCGGCGTTGGACCCAGTACTTC.

The rearrangement uses TRBV23-1 and TRBJ1-1; D is uncertain. TRBV23-1 carries the ORF label, with uncertain function. With 2 bases removed from V and 1 base from J, the gap between germline ends came to 8 bases. CDR3 size: 14 residues. DNA for the CDR3: TGCGCCAGCAGTCAAGGCGGTAAGAACACTGAAGCTTTCTTT. Protein: CASSQGGKNTEAFF.

This chain uses TRBV19 with TRBJ2-5, with D maybe TRBD1 (5 bases). Germline CDR1 reads LNHDA; CDR2 reads SQIVND (reference sequence). Trimming left V 4 bases short and J 9 bases short, with 9 bases between. The CDR3 totals 11 residues. CDR3 loop: CASSSGAAQYF. Here the CDR3 DNA reads TGTGCCAGTAGTAGTGGGGCGGCCCAGTACTTC.

The CDR3 here is CASSFSGGPQYNEQFF. CDR3 nucleotide sequence: TGCGCCAGCAGCTTTAGCGGGGGTCCCCAATACAATGAGCAGTTCTTC. The chain has TRBV5-1 and TRBJ2-1; 9 nucleotides match TRBD2. Germline V lookup: CDR1 SGHRS, CDR2 YFSETQ. The CDR3 extends over 16 amino acids. V trimming: 2 bases; J trimming: 4 bases; junction bases outside the gene matches: 7.